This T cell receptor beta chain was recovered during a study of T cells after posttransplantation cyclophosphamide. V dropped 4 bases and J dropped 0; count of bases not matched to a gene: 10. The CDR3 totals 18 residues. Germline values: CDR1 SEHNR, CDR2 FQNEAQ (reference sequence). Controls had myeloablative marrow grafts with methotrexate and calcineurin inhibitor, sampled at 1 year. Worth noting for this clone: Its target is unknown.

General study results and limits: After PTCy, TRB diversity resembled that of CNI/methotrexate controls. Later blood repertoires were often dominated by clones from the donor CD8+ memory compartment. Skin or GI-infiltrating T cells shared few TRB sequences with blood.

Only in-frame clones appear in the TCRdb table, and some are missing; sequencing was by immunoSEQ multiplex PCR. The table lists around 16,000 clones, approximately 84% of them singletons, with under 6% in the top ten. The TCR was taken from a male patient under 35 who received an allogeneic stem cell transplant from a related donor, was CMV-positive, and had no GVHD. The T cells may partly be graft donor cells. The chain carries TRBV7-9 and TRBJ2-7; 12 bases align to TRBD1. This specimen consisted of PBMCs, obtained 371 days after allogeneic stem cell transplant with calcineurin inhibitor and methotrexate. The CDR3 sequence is CASSYGTGGARTSYEQYF. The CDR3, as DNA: TGTGCCAGCAGCTATGGGACAGGGGGCGCAAGAACCTCCTACGAGCAGTACTTC.